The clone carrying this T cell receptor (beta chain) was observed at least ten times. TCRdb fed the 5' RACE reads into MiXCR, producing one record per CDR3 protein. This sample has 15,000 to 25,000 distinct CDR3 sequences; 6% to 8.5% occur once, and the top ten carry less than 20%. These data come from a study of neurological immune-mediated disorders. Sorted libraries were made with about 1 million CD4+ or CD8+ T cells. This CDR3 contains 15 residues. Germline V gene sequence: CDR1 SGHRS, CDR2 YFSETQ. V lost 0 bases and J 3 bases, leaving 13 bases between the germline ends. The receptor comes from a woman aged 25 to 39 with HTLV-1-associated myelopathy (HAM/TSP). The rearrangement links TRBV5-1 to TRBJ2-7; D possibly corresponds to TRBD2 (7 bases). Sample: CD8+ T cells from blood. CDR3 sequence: CASSLEAGAFYEQYF. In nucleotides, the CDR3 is TGCGCCAGCAGCTTGGAGGCGGGGGCGTTCTACGAGCAGTACTTC.